These T cell receptor beta chains were read from a single sample in a study of cytomegalovirus exposure and HLA in healthy donors. Produced via immunoSEQ multiplex PCR; TCRdb's table is partial and in-frame only. The table lists about 160,000 clones, approximately 77% of them singletons, with more than 3% in the top ten. Sequenced: PBMCs. These receptors all stem from a man aged 25 to 40 in good health and CMV-seropositive. Both conserved end residues are part of each CDR3. The D gene is left open where the match is weak. Not every row has a clone size; where given, it reads once, few, many or a size class.

>TRBJ1-5|-|TRBV30|TRBD1
TGTGCCTGGAGTGTACAGGGGGGTGGCAATCAGCCCCAGCATTTT
CAWSVQGGGNQPQHF
>TRBJ2-5|-|TRBV9|-
TGTGCCAGCAGCGTAGCGGGGAGGCAAGAGACCCAGTACTTC
CASSVAGRQETQYF
>TRBJ1-1|-|TRBV5-1|-
TGCGCCAGCAGCTTCCCGGGGACAAAGGTGATGACTGAAGCTTTCTTT
CASSFPGTKVMTEAFF
>TRBJ1-6|-|TRBV11-2|-
TGTGCCAGCAGCTTAGTAATGGCCGAAAATAATTCACCCCTCCACTTT
CASSLVMAENNSPLHF
>TRBJ1-5|few|TRBV6-1|-
TGTGCCAGCAGTGAAGGGGAGTCCAATCAGCCCCAGCATTTT
CASSEGESNQPQHF
>TRBJ2-5|-|TRBV4-3|TRBD2
TGCGCCAGCAGCCACGGGACTAGCGAAGAGACCCAGTACTTC
CASSHGTSEETQYF
>TRBJ2-3|-|TRBV7-6|TRBD2
TGTGCCAGCAGCCCAGAGACTAGCGGGGGGAATATAGATACGCAGTATTTT
CASSPETSGGNIDTQYF
>TRBJ2-3|-|TRBV10-2|TRBD2
TGCGCCAGCAGTGAACTAGCGGTTACAGATACGCAGTATTTT
CASSELAVTDTQYF
>TRBJ1-5|-|TRBV5-1|TRBD1
TGCGCCAGCAGCTTGGGGGGGACAGGGAATCAGCCCCAGCATTTT
CASSLGGTGNQPQHF
>TRBJ2-5|-|TRBV29-1|TRBD2
TGCAGCGTTGAACTAGCGGGCTACCAAGAGACCCAGTACTTC
CSVELAGYQETQYF
>TRBJ2-2|-|TRBV2|TRBD2
TGTGCCAGCAGTGTGTGGCTAGCGGGGGGAGGGACCGGGGAGCTGTTTTTT
CASSVWLAGGGTGELFF
>TRBJ2-1|-|TRBV6-5|TRBD2
TGTGCCAGCAGTCCGGGACTAGCGGGGAGCAATGAGCAGTTCTTC
CASSPGLAGSNEQFF
>TRBJ2-5|-|TRBV2|-
TGTGCCAGGAGCCTTACAGGGATAGAGACCCAGTACTTC
CARSLTGIETQYF
>TRBJ2-7|-|TRBV4-1|-
TGCGCCAGCAGCCAAGTACAGGGTCCCTACGAGCAGTACTTC
CASSQVQGPYEQYF
>TRBJ1-1|-|TRBV7-9|TRBD1
TGTGCCAGCAGCTTCGACAGGGGCGGCACTGAAGCTTTCTTT
CASSFDRGGTEAFF
>TRBJ2-7|-|TRBV7-9|-
TGTGCCAGCAGCTTTATACAGGACGAGCAGTACTTC
CASSFIQDEQYF
>TRBJ1-1|-|TRBV27|-
TGTGCCAGCAGCCTTGTACTCGGGAACACTGAAGCTTTCTTT
CASSLVLGNTEAFF